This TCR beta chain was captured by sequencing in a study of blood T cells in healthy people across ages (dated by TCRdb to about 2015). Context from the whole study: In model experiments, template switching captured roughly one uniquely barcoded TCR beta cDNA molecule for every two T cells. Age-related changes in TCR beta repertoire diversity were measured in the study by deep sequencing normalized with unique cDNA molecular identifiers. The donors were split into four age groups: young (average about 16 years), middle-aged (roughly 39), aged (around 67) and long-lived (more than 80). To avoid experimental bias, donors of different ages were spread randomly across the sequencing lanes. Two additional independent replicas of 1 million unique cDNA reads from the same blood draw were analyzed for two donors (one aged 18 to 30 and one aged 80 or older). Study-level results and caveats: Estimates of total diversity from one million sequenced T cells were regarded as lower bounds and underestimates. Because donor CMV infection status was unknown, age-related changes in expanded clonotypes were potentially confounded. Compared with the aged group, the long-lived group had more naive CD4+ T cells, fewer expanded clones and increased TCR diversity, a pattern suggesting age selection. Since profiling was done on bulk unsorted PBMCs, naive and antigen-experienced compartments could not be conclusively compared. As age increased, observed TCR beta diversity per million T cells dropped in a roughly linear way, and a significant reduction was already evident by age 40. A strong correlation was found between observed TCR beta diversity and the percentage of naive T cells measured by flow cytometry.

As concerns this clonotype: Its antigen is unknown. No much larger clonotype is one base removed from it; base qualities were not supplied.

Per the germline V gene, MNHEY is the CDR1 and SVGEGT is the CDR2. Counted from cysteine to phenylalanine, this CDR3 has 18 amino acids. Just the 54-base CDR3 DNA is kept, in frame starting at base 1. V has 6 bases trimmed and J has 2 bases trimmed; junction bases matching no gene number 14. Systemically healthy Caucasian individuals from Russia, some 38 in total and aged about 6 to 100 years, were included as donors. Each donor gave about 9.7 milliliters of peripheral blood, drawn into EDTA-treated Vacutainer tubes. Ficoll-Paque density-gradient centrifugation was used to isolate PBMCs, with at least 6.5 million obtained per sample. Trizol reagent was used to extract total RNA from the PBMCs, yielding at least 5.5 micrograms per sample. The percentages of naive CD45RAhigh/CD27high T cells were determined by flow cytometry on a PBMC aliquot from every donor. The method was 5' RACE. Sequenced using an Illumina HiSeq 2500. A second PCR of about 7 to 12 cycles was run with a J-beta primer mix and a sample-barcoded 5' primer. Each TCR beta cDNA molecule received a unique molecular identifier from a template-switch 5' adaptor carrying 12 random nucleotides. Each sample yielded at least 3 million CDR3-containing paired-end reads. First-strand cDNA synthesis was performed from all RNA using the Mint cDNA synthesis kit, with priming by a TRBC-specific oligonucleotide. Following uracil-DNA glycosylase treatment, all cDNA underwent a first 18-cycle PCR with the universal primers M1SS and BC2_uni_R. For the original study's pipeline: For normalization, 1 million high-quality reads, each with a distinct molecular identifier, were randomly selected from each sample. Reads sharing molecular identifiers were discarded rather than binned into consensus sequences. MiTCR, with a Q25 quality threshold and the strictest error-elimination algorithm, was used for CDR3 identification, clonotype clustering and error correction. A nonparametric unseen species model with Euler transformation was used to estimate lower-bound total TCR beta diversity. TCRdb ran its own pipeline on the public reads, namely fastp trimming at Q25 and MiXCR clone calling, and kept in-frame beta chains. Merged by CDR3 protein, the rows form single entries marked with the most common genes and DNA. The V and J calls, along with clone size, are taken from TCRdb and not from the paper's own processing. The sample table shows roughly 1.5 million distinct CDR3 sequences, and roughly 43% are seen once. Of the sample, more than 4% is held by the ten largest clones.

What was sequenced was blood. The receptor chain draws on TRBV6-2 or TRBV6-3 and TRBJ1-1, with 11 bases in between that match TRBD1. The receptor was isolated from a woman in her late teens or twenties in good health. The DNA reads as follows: TGTGCCAGCAGCGCCGGACAGGGGGCCCCCGGGGTTAACACTGAAGCTTTCTTT. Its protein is CASSAGQGAPGVNTEAFF.